Presented here are 28 T cell receptor beta chains from one specimen sequenced in a study of human T cells and chemical hapten exposure. TCRdb reprocessed the RACE reads with MiXCR, giving one entry per CDR3 protein. The profile shows some 110,000 distinct CDR3 sequences, less than 45% of them singletons. Time point specified: patch test 3, about 24 weeks after DPC sensitization. Treatment here: therapeutic diphenylcyclopropenone sensitization with weekly scalp DPC. Source: whole blood, taken in connection with sensitization to the hapten diphenylcyclopropenone (DPC). Source of these receptors: a man aged 35-49 years with alopecia areata. Some clones in this sample may be carry-over from other donors' samples.

The table lists this clonotype with a few counts. This rearrangement joins TRBV3-1 to TRBJ2-5; tentatively, D is TRBD2 (6 bases). The V and J ends lost 5 bases and 4 bases respectively, with 11 bases between them. The CDR3 loop spans 13 amino acids. Germline-derived CDR1 and CDR2 are LGHDT and YNNKEL (reference sequence). This CDR3 is CASSFGEVETQYF. The CDR3 region has the DNA TGTGCCAGCAGCTTTGGGGAGGTAGAGACCCAGTACTTC.

This clonotype was seen more than once but under ten times. The chain joins TRBV27 to TRBJ2-5; weak D call: TRBD1 (5 bases). Germline-derived CDR1 and CDR2 are MNHEY and SMNVEV (reference sequence). With 2 bases removed from V and 1 base from J, the gap between germline ends came to 8 bases. The CDR3 has 14 amino acids. CDR3 bases: TGTGCCAGCAGTTTACAGGGTTTCCAAGAGACCCAGTACTTC. Translated, it gives CASSLQGFQETQYF.

This clonotype showed up just a few times. The chain carries TRBV18 and TRBJ2-3; D gene ambiguous. The germline gives CDR1 KGHSH, CDR2 LQKENI. V was pared by 4 bases and J by 3 bases, with 8 bases between. This CDR3 comprises 13 residues. This CDR3 reads CASSRNPTDTQYF. CDR3 sequence (DNA): TGTGCCAGCTCACGAAACCCGACAGATACGCAGTATTTT.

This rearrangement joins TRBV2 to TRBJ1-5; the D gene is possibly TRBD1 (6 bases). V lost 3 bases to trimming and J lost 0 bases, with 9 bases between them. There are 15 residues in the CDR3. Germline V gene data show CDR1 as SNHLY and CDR2 as FYNNEI. CDR3 protein: CASSETGLSNQPQHF. The CDR3 nucleotides read TGTGCCAGCAGTGAGACAGGACTTAGCAATCAGCCCCAGCATTTT.

The chain joins TRBV7-9 to TRBJ1-4; 8 bases match TRBD1. This CDR3 region has 15 residues. Germline CDR1 and CDR2: SEHNR and FQNEAQ (reference sequence). J gave up 8 bases and V 5 bases, and 10 bases lay outside the gene matches. The CDR3 coding sequence is TGTGCCAGCAGCCCAGGAGACAGGGGAGGGGAAAAACTGTTTTTT. This gives the protein CASSPGDRGGEKLFF.

This clonotype was seen a few times. V gene TRBV29-1 combines with J gene TRBJ2-5; 10 bases are a match to TRBD1. CDR3 length: 13 residues. CDR1 is SQVTM and CDR2 is ANQGSEA in the germline V gene. V shed 4 bases and J 5 bases; nucleotides not matched to a gene: 4. CDR3 region: CSVGTGGLETQYF. The CDR3 region has the DNA TGCAGCGTTGGGACAGGGGGATTGGAGACCCAGTACTTC.

This clonotype was observed a handful of times. This sequence joins TRBV12-3 or TRBV12-4 and TRBJ1-1, with D unclear. The V end lost 6 bases, the J end lost 1 base, and 9 bases lay between the germline ends. The CDR3 spans 13 residues. The chain's CDR3 is CASRRTPNTEAFF. The CDR3 nucleotides read TGTGCCAGCAGGCGGACGCCGAACACTGAAGCTTTCTTT.

The rearrangement links TRBV27 to TRBJ2-7; 12 bases match TRBD1. This CDR3 is built from 15 residues. The V gene end was trimmed by 4 bases and the J gene end by 3 bases; junction bases not matched to a gene: 4. Germline V gives CDR1 MNHEY, CDR2 SMNVEV (reference sequence). CDR3: CASSSGQGARYEQYV. The CDR3 DNA reads as TGTGCCAGCAGTTCGGGACAGGGGGCTCGCTACGAGCAGTACGTC.

This clonotype came up once. The gene calls are TRBV6-2 or TRBV6-3 and TRBJ2-3; D remains ambiguous. CDR3 length: 14 amino acids. V gave up 0 bases and J gave up 6 bases, with 10 bases separating them. Germline CDR1 reads MNHEY; CDR2 reads SVGEGT. This chain's CDR3 is CASSYSSVPDTQYF. CDR3 nucleotides: TGTGCCAGCAGTTACTCCTCGGTCCCCGATACGCAGTATTTT.

This clonotype occurred a few times. The chain recombines TRBV27 with TRBJ2-5; tentatively, D is TRBD1 (5 bases). Trimming took 8 bases from V and 5 from J, leaving 15 bases between them. This CDR3 region has 13 residues. Germline assignment: CDR1 MNHEY and CDR2 SMNVEV (reference sequence). CDR3: CASPRVEVETQYF. As DNA, the CDR3 is TGTGCCAGCCCCAGGGTTGAGGTGGAGACCCAGTACTTC.

J is TRBJ2-1 and V is TRBV15, with 7 bases fitting TRBD2. The CDR3 spans 16 residues. V lost 5 bases and J lost 8; bases outside the gene matches: 15. Germline V lookup: CDR1 LNHNV, CDR2 YYDKDF (reference sequence). CDR3 DNA: TGTGCCACCAGCCCTGGTGCGGGAGTGGTTTGGGATGAGCAGTTCTTC. This encodes CATSPGAGVVWDEQFF.

This chain uses TRBV20-1 with TRBJ2-1; 13 nucleotides agree with TRBD2. The V gene's germline CDR1 is DFQATT and CDR2 SNEGSKA (reference sequence). The CDR3 runs 16 residues. The J segment lost 7 bases and the V segment lost 0 bases, leaving 6 bases of the junction unmatched. In DNA, the CDR3 is TGCAGTGCTAGAGACCAACTAGCGGGAGGGTGGAATGAGCAGTTCTTC. It specifies CSARDQLAGGWNEQFF.

This chain joins TRBV7-8 and TRBJ1-4; D might be TRBD1 (5 bases). The CDR3 has 19 amino acids. Germline V gene sequence: CDR1 SGHVS, CDR2 FQNEAQ. The ends were cut back, 2 bases at V and 0 bases at J, with 19 bases in the middle. The DNA of the CDR3 is TGTGCCAGCAGCTTATTAACAAGGGGTCGCCTTGCAACTAATGAAAAACTGTTTTTT. This sequence encodes CASSLLTRGRLATNEKLFF.

This clonotype was found a few times. V and J are TRBV29-1 and TRBJ1-1; possibly TRBD1 for D (5 bases). V gave up 7 bases and J gave up 7 bases, with 19 bases separating them. The CDR3 length is 13 residues. CDR1 is SQVTM, CDR2 ANQGSEA, per germline. CDR3 sequence (DNA): TGCAGCGCCGGGGGGGACGGCGGGGGTGAAGCTTTCTTT. It yields the protein CSAGGDGGGEAFF.

This clonotype was counted between two and nine times. The gene calls are TRBV3-1 and TRBJ1-1, with 7 bases identical to TRBD1. This CDR3 contains 14 residues. CDR1 LGHDT and CDR2 YNNKEL come from the germline V gene (reference sequence). The V gene end was trimmed by 1 base and the J gene end by 9 bases; junction bases not matched to a gene: 8. CDR3 region: CASSQVSTGVKAFF. DNA of the CDR3: TGTGCCAGCAGCCAAGTTAGTACAGGGGTGAAAGCTTTCTTT.

The chain links TRBV6-2 or TRBV6-3 to TRBJ2-7; possibly TRBD2 for D (6 bases). The CDR3 spans 14 residues. The V gene's germline CDR1 is MNHEY and CDR2 SVGEGT. The V end was cut by 7 bases, the J end by 3 bases, with 16 bases between. CDR3 region: CASNDGGQDYEQYF. The CDR3 coding sequence is TGTGCCAGCAACGACGGAGGGCAGGACTACGAGCAGTACTTC.

The sample holds a few counts of this clonotype. The CDR3 DNA reads TGTGCCACCAGCAGGACCCTAGCGGGAGAGGAGGCTGAGCAGTTCTTC. Its translation: CATSRTLAGEEAEQFF. The chain joins TRBV15 to TRBJ2-1; 10 nucleotides align to TRBD2. The germline V gene encodes CDR1 LNHNV and CDR2 YYDKDF (reference sequence). V lost 3 bases, J lost 9 bases, and 11 bases stayed unmatched. The CDR3 covers 16 residues.

This clonotype has ten or more counts. This sequence joins TRBV6-5 and TRBJ2-7; TRBD2 aligns across 7 bases. The CDR3 contains 15 residues. Germline V CDR1 and CDR2: MNHEY, SVGAGI. Trimming removed 6 bases from V and 6 bases from J; junction bases left unmatched: 14. The CDR3 nucleotides are TGTGCCAGCAGCTTTACTGGGGGGGGAGGCGGCGAGCAGTACTTC. Protein: CASSFTGGGGGEQYF.

The chain uses TRBV9 and TRBJ2-5; the match to TRBD2 covers 7 bases. The CDR3 is 16 amino acids. V was clipped by 3 bases and J by 5 bases; unmatched bases: 13. The germline V gene encodes CDR1 SGDLS and CDR2 YYNGEE. The chain's CDR3 is CASSAPSGAGMETQYF. The DNA of the CDR3 is TGTGCCAGCAGCGCCCCATCGGGAGCGGGGATGGAGACCCAGTACTTC. The variable domain in full, completed from reference TRBV9 and TRBJ2-5, reads DSGVTQTPKHLITATGQRVTLRCSPRSGDLSVYWYQQSLDQGLQFLIQYYNGEERAKGNILERFSAQQFPDLHSELNLSSLELGDSALYFCASSAPSGAGMETQYFGPGTRLLVL.

The chain links TRBV9 to TRBJ2-5; 9 nucleotides agree with TRBD2. After removal of 0 bases from V and 6 bases from J, the junction contained 9 bases not matched to a gene. The germline V gene has CDR1 SGDLS and CDR2 YYNGEE. The CDR3 totals 16 residues. The CDR3 loop reads CASSVGGSGSGKTQYF. The CDR3 bases are TGTGCCAGCAGCGTAGGTGGTAGCGGGAGCGGTAAGACCCAGTACTTC.

This chain joins TRBV6-2 or TRBV6-3 and TRBJ1-6; D not resolved. The V gene's germline CDR1 is MNHEY and CDR2 SVGEGT. V shed 4 bases and J shed 5 bases, with 15 bases lying between them. CDR3 length: 16 amino acids. The CDR3 loop is CASSLYSQRDNSPLHF. As DNA, the CDR3 is TGTGCCAGCAGTTTGTATTCGCAGAGGGATAATTCACCCCTCCACTTT.

The genes are TRBV29-1 and TRBJ2-7, with D tentatively TRBD1 (6 bases). The CDR3 length is 12 residues. Germline CDR1 reads SQVTM; CDR2 reads ANQGSEA. V dropped 5 bases and J dropped 4 bases, with 12 bases sitting between them. CDR3 sequence reads: CSVSQGMYEQYF. The CDR3 DNA follows: TGCAGCGTTTCTCAGGGGATGTACGAGCAGTACTTC.

In its sample, this clonotype was seen a few times. J is TRBJ2-1 and V is TRBV5-1, with 10 positions matching TRBD1. Losses at the gene ends were 4 bases for V and 9 bases for J; bases not matched to a gene: 13. There are 16 residues in the CDR3. Germline V gene lookup returns CDR1 SGHRS and CDR2 YFSETQ. The CDR3 DNA reads as TGCGCCAGCAGCGCGGTTCGGGACAGGGGAAAGGTTGAGCAGTTCTTC. It is translated as CASSAVRDRGKVEQFF.

This clonotype was counted between two and nine times. The chain combines TRBV6-6 with TRBJ2-1; 7 bases map to TRBD1. CDR3 length equals 13 residues. With V trimmed by 10 bases and J by 4 bases, 7 bases remained unmatched. Germline CDR1 MNHNY, CDR2 SVGAGI (reference sequence). The CDR3 region has the DNA TGTGCCATTACAGGGGATGAATACAATGAGCAGTTCTTC. This encodes CAITGDEYNEQFF.

This chain connects TRBV28 to TRBJ2-3; 11 bases agree with TRBD1. CDR3 length equals 16 residues. Germline CDR1 and CDR2: MDHEN and SYDVKM. With 2 bases clipped from V and 3 bases from J, the junction kept 4 bases outside the gene matches. The CDR3 spells CASSLLGQGGTDTQYF. The CDR3 nucleotides read TGTGCCAGCAGTTTACTGGGACAGGGGGGAACAGATACGCAGTATTTT.

The genes are TRBV9 and TRBJ1-1; 10 bases agree with TRBD1. The J segment lost 4 bases and the V segment lost 4 bases, leaving 4 bases of the junction unmatched. The CDR3 loop spans 14 amino acids. From germline, CDR1 is SGDLS and CDR2 YYNGEE. CDR3 in DNA: TGTGCCAGCAGCCCTAGGACAGGGGGCACTGAAGCTTTCTTT. It is translated as CASSPRTGGTEAFF.

The V gene is TRBV6-2 or TRBV6-3, the J gene TRBJ2-3; TRBD2 matches at 12 bases. Germline assignment: CDR1 MNHEY and CDR2 SVGEGT. This CDR3 is built from 14 residues. Trimming took 8 bases from V and 3 from J; bases not matched to a gene: 3. Here the CDR3 DNA reads TGTGCCAGCGGACTAGCGGGACATACAGATACGCAGTATTTT. It translates to CASGLAGHTDTQYF.

This clonotype was detected a few times. The chain has TRBV2 and TRBJ2-1, with 10 bases that match TRBD1. After removal of 7 bases from V and 5 bases from J, the junction contained 2 bases not matched to a gene. Germline assignment: CDR1 SNHLY and CDR2 FYNNEI. CDR3 length equals 13 residues. This CDR3 is CASTGTGDNEQFF. The DNA for the CDR3 is TGTGCCAGCACTGGGACAGGGGACAATGAGCAGTTCTTC.